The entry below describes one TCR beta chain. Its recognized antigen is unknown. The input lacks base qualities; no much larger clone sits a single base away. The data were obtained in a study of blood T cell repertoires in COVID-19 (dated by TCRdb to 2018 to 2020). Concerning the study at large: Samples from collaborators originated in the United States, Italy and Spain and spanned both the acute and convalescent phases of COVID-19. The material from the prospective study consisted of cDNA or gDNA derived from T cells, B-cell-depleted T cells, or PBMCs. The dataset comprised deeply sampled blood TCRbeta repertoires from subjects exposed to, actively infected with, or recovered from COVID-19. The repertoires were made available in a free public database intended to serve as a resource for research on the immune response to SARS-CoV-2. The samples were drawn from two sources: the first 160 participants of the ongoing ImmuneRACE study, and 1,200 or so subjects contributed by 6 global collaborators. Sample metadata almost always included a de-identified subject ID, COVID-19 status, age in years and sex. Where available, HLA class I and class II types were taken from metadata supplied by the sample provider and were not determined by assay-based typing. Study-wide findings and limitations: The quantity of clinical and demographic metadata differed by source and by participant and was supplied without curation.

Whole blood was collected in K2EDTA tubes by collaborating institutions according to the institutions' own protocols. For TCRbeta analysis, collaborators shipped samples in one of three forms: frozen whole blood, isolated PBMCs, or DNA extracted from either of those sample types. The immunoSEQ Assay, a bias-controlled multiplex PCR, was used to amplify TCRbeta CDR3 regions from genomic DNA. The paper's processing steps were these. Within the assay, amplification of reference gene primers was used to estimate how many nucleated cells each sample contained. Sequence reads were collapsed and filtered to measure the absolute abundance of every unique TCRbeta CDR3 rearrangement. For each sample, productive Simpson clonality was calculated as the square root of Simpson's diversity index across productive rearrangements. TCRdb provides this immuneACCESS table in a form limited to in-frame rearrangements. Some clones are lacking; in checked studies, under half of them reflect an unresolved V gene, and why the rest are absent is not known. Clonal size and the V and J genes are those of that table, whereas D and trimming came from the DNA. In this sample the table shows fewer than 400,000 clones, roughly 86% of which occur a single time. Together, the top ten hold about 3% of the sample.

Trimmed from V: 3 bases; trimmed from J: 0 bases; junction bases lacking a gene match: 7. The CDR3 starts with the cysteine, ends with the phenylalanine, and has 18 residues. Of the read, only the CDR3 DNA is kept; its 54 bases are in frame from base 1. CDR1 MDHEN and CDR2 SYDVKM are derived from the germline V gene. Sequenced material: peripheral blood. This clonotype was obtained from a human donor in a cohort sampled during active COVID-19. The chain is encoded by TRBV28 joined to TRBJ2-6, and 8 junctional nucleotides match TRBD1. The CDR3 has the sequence CASSLRGQGVSGANVLTF. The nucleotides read TGTGCCAGCAGTTTGAGAGGACAGGGAGTCTCTGGGGCCAACGTCCTGACTTTC.